Below, one T cell receptor beta chain is given with its context. Its antigen is undetermined. Treatment of patients with chemo-refractory metastatic non-small-cell lung cancer consisted of focal radiation plus CTLA-4 blockade with ipilimumab. Germline assignment: CDR1 MNHEY and CDR2 SMNVEV (reference sequence). The V segment lost 2 bases and the J segment 7 bases; nucleotides outside the gene matches: 1. This CDR3 is built from 14 residues. Using immunoSEQ multiplex PCR, the repertoire was profiled, and TCRdb retains in-frame clones only, with some absent. Of tens of thousands of clones listed, roughly 77% are singletons. This record belongs to a study of radiotherapy plus CTLA-4 blockade in lung cancer. Background on the study: With approximately 33% of patients having disease control, objective responses were seen in less than 20%.

Findings of the study overall: In blood, TCR clones derived from the tumor expanded after radiotherapy plus ipilimumab. Interferon-beta and early blood T cell clone dynamics reportedly predicted response best.

The source was peripheral blood, collected from a patient treated with radiotherapy plus ipilimumab. V gene TRBV27 combines with J gene TRBJ1-6, with TRBD1 matching 8 bases. The sequence derives from a human donor with non-small cell lung cancer whose response to radiotherapy plus ipilimumab could not be evaluated. The CDR3 nucleotides are TGTGCCAGCAGTTTAGGGACAGGCAATTCACCCCTCCACTTT. Its protein is CASSLGTGNSPLHF.